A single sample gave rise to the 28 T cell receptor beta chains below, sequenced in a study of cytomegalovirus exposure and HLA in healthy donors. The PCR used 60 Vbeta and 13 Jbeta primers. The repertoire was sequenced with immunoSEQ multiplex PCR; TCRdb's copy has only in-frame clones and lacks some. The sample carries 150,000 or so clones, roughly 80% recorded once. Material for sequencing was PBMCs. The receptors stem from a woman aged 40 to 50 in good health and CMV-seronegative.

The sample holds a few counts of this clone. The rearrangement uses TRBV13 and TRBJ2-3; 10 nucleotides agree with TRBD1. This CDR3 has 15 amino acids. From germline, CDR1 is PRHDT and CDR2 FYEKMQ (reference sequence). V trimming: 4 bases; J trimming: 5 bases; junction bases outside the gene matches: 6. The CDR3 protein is CASSSDRGMKDTQYF. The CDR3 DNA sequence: TGTGCCAGCAGCTCGGACAGGGGGATGAAAGATACGCAGTATTTT.

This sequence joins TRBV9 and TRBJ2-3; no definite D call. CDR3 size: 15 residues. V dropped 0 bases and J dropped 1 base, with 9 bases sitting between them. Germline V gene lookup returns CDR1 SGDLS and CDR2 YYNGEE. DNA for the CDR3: TGTGCCAGCAGCGTAGCCGAGGATCGCACAGATACGCAGTATTTT. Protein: CASSVAEDRTDTQYF.

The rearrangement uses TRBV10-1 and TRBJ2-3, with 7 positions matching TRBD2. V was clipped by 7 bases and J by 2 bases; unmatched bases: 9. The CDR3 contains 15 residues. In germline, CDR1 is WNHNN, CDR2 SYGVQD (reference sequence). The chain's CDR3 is CASKQGAGPTDTQYF. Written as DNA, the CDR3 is TGCGCCAGCAAACAAGGAGCGGGGCCCACAGATACGCAGTATTTT.

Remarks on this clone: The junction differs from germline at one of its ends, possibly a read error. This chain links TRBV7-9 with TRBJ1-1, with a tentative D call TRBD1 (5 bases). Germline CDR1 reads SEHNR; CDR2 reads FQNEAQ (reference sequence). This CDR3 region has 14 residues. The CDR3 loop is CSSSARRVGTEAFF. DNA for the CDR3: TGTTCCAGCAGCGCCCGCAGGGTCGGCACTGAAGCTTTCTTT.

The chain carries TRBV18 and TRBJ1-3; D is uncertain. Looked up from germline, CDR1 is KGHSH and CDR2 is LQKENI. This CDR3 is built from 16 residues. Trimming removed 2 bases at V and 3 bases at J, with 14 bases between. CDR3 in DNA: TGTGCCAGCTCACCAGCGCAGACGACATTTGGAAACACCATATATTTT. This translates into CASSPAQTTFGNTIYF.

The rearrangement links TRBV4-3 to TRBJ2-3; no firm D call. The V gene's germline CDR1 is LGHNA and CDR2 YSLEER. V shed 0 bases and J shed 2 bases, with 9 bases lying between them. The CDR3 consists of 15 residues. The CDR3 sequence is CASSQDRMTTDTQYF. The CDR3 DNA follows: TGCGCCAGCAGCCAAGACAGGATGACCACAGATACGCAGTATTTT.

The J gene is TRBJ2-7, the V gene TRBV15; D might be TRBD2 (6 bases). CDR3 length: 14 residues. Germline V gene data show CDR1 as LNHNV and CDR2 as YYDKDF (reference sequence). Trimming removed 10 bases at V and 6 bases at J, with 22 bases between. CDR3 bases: TGTGCCAGCGGGGTAGCACAATCTTACTCCGAGCAGTACTTC. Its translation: CASGVAQSYSEQYF.

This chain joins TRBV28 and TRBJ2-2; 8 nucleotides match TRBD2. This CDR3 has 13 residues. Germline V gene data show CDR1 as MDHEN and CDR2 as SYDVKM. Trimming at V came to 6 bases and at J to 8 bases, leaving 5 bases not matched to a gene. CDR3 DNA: TGTGCCAGCAGACGGACTAGCAAAGGGGAGCTGTTTTTT. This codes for CASRRTSKGELFF.

The CDR3 DNA follows: TGTGCCTGTAACGGGGTAGCGGGGAGGGATACGCAGTATTTT. Translation: CACNGVAGRDTQYF. The V gene is TRBV30, the J gene TRBJ2-3; 8 bases map to TRBD2. V gave up 6 bases and J gave up 6 bases; unmatched junction bases: 11. CDR3 length equals 14 residues. CDR1 and CDR2 from the germline V gene are GTSNPN and SVGIG (reference sequence).

CDR3 DNA: TGTGCCAGCAGCTTGGACAGGGGGTATGGCTACACCTTC. It specifies CASSLDRGYGYTF. The V gene is TRBV7-8, the J gene TRBJ1-2; 10 bases agree with TRBD1. The CDR3 runs to 13 residues. Germline values: CDR1 SGHVS, CDR2 FQNEAQ. The V gene end was trimmed by 3 bases and the J gene end by 5 bases; junction bases not matched to a gene: 0.

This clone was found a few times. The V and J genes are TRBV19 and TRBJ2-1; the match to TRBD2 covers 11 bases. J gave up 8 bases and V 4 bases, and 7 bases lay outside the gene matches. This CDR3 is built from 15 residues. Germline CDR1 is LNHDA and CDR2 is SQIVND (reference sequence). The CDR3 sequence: CASSTLAGGGDEQFF. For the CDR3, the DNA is TGTGCCAGTAGTACCCTAGCGGGAGGAGGCGATGAGCAGTTCTTC.

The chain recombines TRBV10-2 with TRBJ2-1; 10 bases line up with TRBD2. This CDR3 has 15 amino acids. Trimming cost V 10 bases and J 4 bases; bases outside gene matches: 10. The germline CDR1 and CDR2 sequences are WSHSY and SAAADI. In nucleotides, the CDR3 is TGCGCCACTGGATTTGTTAGCGGGGGGTACAATGAGCAGTTCTTC. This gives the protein CATGFVSGGYNEQFF.

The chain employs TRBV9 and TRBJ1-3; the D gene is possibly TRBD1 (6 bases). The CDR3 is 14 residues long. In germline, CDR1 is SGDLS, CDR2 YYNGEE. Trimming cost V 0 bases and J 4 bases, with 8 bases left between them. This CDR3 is CASSVAGEGNTIYF. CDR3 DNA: TGTGCCAGCAGCGTAGCAGGGGAAGGAAACACCATATATTTT.

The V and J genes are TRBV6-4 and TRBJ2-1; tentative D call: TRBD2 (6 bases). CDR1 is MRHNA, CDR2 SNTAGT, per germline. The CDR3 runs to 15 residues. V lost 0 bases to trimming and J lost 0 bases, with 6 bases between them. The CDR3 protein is CASSDSAGSYNEQFF. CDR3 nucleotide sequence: TGTGCCAGCAGTGACTCAGCGGGCTCCTACAATGAGCAGTTCTTC.

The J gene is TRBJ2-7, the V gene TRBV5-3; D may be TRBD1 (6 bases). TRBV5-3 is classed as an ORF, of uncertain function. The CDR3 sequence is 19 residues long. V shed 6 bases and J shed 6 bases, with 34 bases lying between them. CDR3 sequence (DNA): TGTGCCAGAAACCTTCGGTCTTTTCGGGCAGGGGTCAATAACCGCGAGCAGTACTTC. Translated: CARNLRSFRAGVNNREQYF.

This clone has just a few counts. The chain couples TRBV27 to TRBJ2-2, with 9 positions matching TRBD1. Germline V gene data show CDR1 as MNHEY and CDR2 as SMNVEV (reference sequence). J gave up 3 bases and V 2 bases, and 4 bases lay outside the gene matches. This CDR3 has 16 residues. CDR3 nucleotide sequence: TGTGCCAGCAGTTTAGTACAGGGGGCGGACACCGGGGAGCTGTTTTTT. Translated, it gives CASSLVQGADTGELFF.

The DNA for the CDR3 is TGTGCCAGCAGCTTAGGGCGACAGGGTCGGAACTATGGCTACACCTTC. Translated, it gives CASSLGRQGRNYGYTF. This chain joins TRBV7-8 and TRBJ1-2, with 7 positions matching TRBD1. Germline CDR1 reads SGHVS; CDR2 reads FQNEAQ. There are 16 residues in the CDR3. V lost 1 base and J lost 2; bases outside the gene matches: 7.

The DNA for the CDR3 is TGTGCCAGCAGCCAACCTACTAGCGGGAGGCTTCGACTCGGGGAGCTGTTTTTT. It translates to CASSQPTSGRLRLGELFF. The chain joins TRBV4-2 to TRBJ2-2, with TRBD2 matching over 12 bases. The V and J ends lost 2 bases and 7 bases, in that order; junction bases with no gene match: 11. The CDR3 covers 18 residues. The germline V gene has CDR1 LGHNA and CDR2 YNFKEQ.

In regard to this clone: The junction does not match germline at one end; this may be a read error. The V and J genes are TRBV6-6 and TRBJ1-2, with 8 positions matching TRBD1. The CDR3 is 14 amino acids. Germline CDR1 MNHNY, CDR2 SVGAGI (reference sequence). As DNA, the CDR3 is TGTACCAGCAGAAGCGGACAGGGACTCTATGGCTACACCTTC. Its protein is CTSRSGQGLYGYTF.

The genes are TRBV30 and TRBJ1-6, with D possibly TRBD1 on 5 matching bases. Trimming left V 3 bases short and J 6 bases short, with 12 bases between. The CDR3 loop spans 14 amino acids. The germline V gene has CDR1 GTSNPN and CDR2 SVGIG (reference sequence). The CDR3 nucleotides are TGTGCCTGGAGAGTCAGACAGTTTAATTCACCCCTCCACTTT. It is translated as CAWRVRQFNSPLHF. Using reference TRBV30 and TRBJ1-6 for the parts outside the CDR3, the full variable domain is SQTIHQWPATLVQPVGSPLSLECTVEGTSNPNLYWYRQAAGRGLQLLFYSVGIGQISSEVPQNLSASRPQDRQFILSSKKLLLSDSGFYLCAWRVRQFNSPLHFGNGTRLTVT.

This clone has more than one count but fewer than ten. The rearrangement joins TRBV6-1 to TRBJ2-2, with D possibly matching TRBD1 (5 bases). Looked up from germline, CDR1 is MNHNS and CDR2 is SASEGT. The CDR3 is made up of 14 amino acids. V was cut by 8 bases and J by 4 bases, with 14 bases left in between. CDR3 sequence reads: CASAQGSVTGELFF. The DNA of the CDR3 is TGTGCCAGCGCCCAGGGATCGGTCACCGGGGAGCTGTTTTTT.

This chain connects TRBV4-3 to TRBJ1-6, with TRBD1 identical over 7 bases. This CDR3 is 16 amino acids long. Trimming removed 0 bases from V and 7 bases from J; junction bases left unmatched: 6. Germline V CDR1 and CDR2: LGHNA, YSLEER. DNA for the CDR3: TGCGCCAGCAGCCAAGATAGAGGCAGGGGGAATTCACCCCTCCACTTT. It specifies CASSQDRGRGNSPLHF.

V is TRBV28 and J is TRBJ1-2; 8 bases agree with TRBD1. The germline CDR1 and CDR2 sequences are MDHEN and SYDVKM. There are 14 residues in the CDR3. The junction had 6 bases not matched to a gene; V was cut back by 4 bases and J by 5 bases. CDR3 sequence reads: CASSSRDRTYGYTF. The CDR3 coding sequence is TGTGCCAGCAGTTCCCGGGACAGGACGTATGGCTACACCTTC.

CDR3 nucleotides: TGTGCCAGCAGTGGGGACAGGCGGATCGCTTTCTTT. Translation: CASSGDRRIAFF. The V gene is TRBV28, the J gene TRBJ1-1; 8 bases are a match to TRBD1. Trimming cost V 5 bases and J 11 bases; bases outside gene matches: 7. CDR3 length: 12 residues. Germline CDR1 MDHEN, CDR2 SYDVKM.

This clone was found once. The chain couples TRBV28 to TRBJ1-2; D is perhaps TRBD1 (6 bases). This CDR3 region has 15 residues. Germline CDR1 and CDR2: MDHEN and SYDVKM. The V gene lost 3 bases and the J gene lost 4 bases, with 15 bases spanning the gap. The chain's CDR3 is CASSFSGTQLYGYTF. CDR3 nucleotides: TGTGCCAGCAGTTTTTCCGGGACACAACTCTATGGCTACACCTTC.

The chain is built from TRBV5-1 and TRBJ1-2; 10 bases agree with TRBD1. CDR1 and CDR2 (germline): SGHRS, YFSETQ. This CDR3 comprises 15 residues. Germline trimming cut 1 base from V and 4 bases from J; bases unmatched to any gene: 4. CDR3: CASSLTGDRGYGYTF. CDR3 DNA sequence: TGCGCCAGCAGCTTGACCGGGGACAGGGGCTATGGCTACACCTTC.

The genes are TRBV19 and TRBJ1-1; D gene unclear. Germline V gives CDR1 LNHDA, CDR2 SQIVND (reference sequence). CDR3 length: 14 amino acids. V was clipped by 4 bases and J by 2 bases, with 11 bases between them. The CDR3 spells CASSNEVLNTEAFF. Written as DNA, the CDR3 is TGTGCCAGTAGTAACGAGGTCCTAAACACTGAAGCTTTCTTT.

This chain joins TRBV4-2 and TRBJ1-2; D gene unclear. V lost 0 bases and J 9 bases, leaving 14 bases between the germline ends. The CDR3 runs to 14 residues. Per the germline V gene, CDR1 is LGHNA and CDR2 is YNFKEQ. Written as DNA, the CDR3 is TGTGCCAGCAGCCAAGATCCCCCTATCGATCGCTACACCTTC. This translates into CASSQDPPIDRYTF.